This record covers a single TCR beta chain. The entry originates in a study of Japanese encephalitis immunity and Zika vaccine responses. Using its own MiXCR run on the 5' RACE reads, TCRdb lists one record per CDR3 protein. The sample lists approximately 100 distinct CDR3 sequences, roughly a sixth occurring once. Findings of the study overall: After ZPIV, CD4 T cells responding to conserved ZIKV epitopes lost repertoire richness in JEV-pre-vaccinated donors. Repertoires grouped by participant, suggesting no public TCRs between individuals.

Peptide pools at around 1 ug/mL each stimulated CFSE-labeled PBMCs over a roughly 6-day culture. The sort collected unfixed, live, CD56-CD19-CD16-CD3+CD4+ CFSE-low proliferating CD4 T cells. The origin of this receptor is an adult woman who received an inactivated Zika virus vaccine. Here the sequenced sample was antigen-activated CD4+ T cells from blood, cultured, taken during a Zika inactivated vaccine study.

The CDR3 DNA reads as TGTGCCACCCTAGAACAGGGGGTAAGCACTGAAGCTTTCTTT. Translated: CATLEQGVSTEAFF. The chain is built from TRBV19 and TRBJ1-1; 8 positions agree with TRBD1. Looked up from germline, CDR1 is LNHDA and CDR2 is SQIVND (reference sequence). With 10 bases clipped from V and 4 bases from J, the junction kept 11 bases outside the gene matches. CDR3 size: 14 residues.